Following are 29 T cell receptor beta chains from one sample sequenced in a study of control samples from healthy donors and cancer patients. Only in-frame clones appear in the TCRdb table, and some are missing; sequencing was by immunoSEQ multiplex PCR. The table records about 120,000 clones, over 75% of them present only once. The sequenced sample consisted of blood. These TCRs come from a man aged 40-49 years in good health.

This clone was seen only a few times. This chain joins TRBV5-5 and TRBJ2-5, with D tentatively TRBD2 (6 bases). The CDR3 runs 14 residues. Germline lookup yields CDR1 SGHKS and CDR2 YYEKEE (reference sequence). Trimming removed 1 base from V and 3 bases from J, with 10 bases in between. This CDR3 reads CASSLWRGKETQYF. The CDR3 coding sequence is TGTGCCAGCAGCTTGTGGCGGGGAAAAGAGACCCAGTACTTC.

The CDR3 reads CASSPQGAVTDTQYF. Here the CDR3 DNA reads TGCGCCAGCTCACCGCAGGGGGCTGTCACAGATACGCAGTATTTT. The chain couples TRBV5-1 to TRBJ2-3; TRBD1 matches at 8 bases. Germline CDR1 and CDR2: SGHRS and YFSETQ. V lost 7 bases and J lost 2; bases outside the gene matches: 9. This CDR3 is 15 amino acids long.

The chain is built from TRBV7-9 and TRBJ1-1; tentative D call: TRBD1 (5 bases). The CDR3 has 16 residues. The germline V gene encodes CDR1 SEHNR and CDR2 FQNEAQ (reference sequence). Trimming cost V 1 base and J 0 bases, with 12 bases left between them. In DNA form, the CDR3 reads TGTGCCAGCAGCTTAGTTGGGGGGATCATGAACACTGAAGCTTTCTTT. Translating it yields CASSLVGGIMNTEAFF.

The chain employs TRBV28 and TRBJ2-7; D remains unclear. Trimming took off 4 bases at V and 2 bases at J, with 6 bases between the two ends. Per the germline V gene, CDR1 is MDHEN and CDR2 is SYDVKM. This CDR3 is built from 12 residues. The CDR3 nucleotides read TGTGCCAGCAGTTACCCGACCTACGAGCAGTACTTC. Translating it yields CASSYPTYEQYF.

The V gene is TRBV6-5, the J gene TRBJ1-1; D gene unclear. This CDR3 is 13 amino acids long. Germline values: CDR1 MNHEY, CDR2 SVGAGI. V lost 7 bases to trimming and J lost 8 bases, with 17 bases between them. The CDR3 sequence: CASIHQSRSEAFF. CDR3 coding DNA: TGTGCCAGCATTCACCAAAGCCGCTCCGAAGCTTTCTTT.

The chain has TRBV5-6 and TRBJ2-5; the D gene is possibly TRBD2 (6 bases). V was clipped by 4 bases and J by 1 base, with 8 bases between them. This CDR3 region has 13 residues. CDR1 and CDR2 (germline): SGHDT, YYEEEE. The CDR3 nucleotides are TGTGCCAGCAGCGGGGGGTTCCAAGAGACCCAGTACTTC. As protein: CASSGGFQETQYF.

This clone was counted once. The gene calls are TRBV5-1 and TRBJ2-1; D might be TRBD2 (5 bases). Between the trimmed V and J ends, which lost 1 base and 0 bases, there was a span of 14 bases. CDR3 length equals 17 residues. Germline V CDR1 and CDR2: SGHRS, YFSETQ. The DNA for the CDR3 is TGCGCCAGCAGCTTGCTGTTTCGGGGAAGCTCCTACAATGAGCAGTTCTTC. Encoded protein: CASSLLFRGSSYNEQFF.

The V call is TRBV7-8, the J call TRBJ2-1; possibly TRBD1 or TRBD2 for D (5 bases each). V lost 1 base, J lost 8 bases, and 15 bases lay in between. Looked up from germline, CDR1 is SGHVS and CDR2 is FQNEAQ. The CDR3 length is 15 residues. The CDR3 protein is CASSLGGSSRDEQFF. CDR3 sequence (DNA): TGTGCCAGCAGCTTAGGGGGGAGCTCACGGGATGAGCAGTTCTTC.

The chain has TRBV9 and TRBJ1-2; D not resolved. The germline CDR1 and CDR2 sequences are SGDLS and YYNGEE. Trimming left V 0 bases short and J 7 bases short, with 16 bases between. CDR3 size: 15 residues. This CDR3 is CASSVGVQSRPGYTF. As DNA, the CDR3 is TGTGCCAGCAGCGTAGGAGTTCAAAGCAGGCCTGGCTACACCTTC.

This chain connects TRBV3-1 (or the pseudogene TRBV3-2) to TRBJ2-2; D not resolved. Germline V gene lookup returns CDR1 LGHDT and CDR2 YNNKEL (reference sequence). V was trimmed by 1 base and J by 2 bases, leaving 11 bases between them. The CDR3 is made up of 16 amino acids. CDR3 in DNA: TGTGCCAGCAGCCAAGTATGGGCGGCCAACACCGGGGAGCTGTTTTTT. Translating gives CASSQVWAANTGELFF.

This chain joins TRBV5-4 and TRBJ1-4; D is perhaps TRBD1 (5 bases). V was pared by 3 bases and J by 3 bases, with 12 bases between. The germline gives CDR1 SGHNT, CDR2 YYREEE (reference sequence). The CDR3 loop spans 15 amino acids. The CDR3 here is CASSSGGRANEKLFF. DNA for the CDR3: TGTGCCAGCAGCTCTGGGGGGAGGGCTAATGAAAAACTGTTTTTT.

The rearrangement links TRBV7-3 to TRBJ2-1; no clear D gene. Trimming took 3 bases from V and 9 from J, leaving 12 bases between them. The germline V gene has CDR1 SGHTA and CDR2 FQGTGA. This CDR3 is 13 amino acids long. The CDR3 loop reads CASSLTSFGEQFF. DNA for the CDR3: TGTGCCAGCAGCTTGACCTCTTTCGGTGAGCAGTTCTTC.

The chain uses TRBV7-8 and TRBJ1-6; D may be TRBD1 (6 bases). From germline, CDR1 is SGHVS and CDR2 FQNEAQ. The CDR3 covers 15 residues. Deletions cut 5 bases from V and 4 bases from J, with 12 bases between. The CDR3 is CASSTQTGYNSPLHF. Written as DNA, the CDR3 is TGTGCCAGCAGCACTCAGACAGGTTATAATTCACCCCTCCACTTT.

V usage is TRBV5-1 and J usage is TRBJ2-3; no firm D call. The ends were cut back, 7 bases at V and 6 bases at J, with 18 bases in the middle. Per the germline V gene, CDR1 is SGHRS and CDR2 is YFSETQ. The CDR3 runs to 14 residues. CDR3 region: CASAVVGGKDTQYF. CDR3 in DNA: TGCGCCAGCGCGGTCGTCGGTGGGAAGGATACGCAGTATTTT.

The V and J genes are TRBV18 and TRBJ2-7, with D perhaps given as TRBD1 or TRBD2 (5 bases each). Between the trimmed V and J ends, which lost 2 bases and 3 bases, there was a span of 11 bases. The germline V gene encodes CDR1 KGHSH and CDR2 LQKENI. The CDR3 is made up of 14 amino acids. CDR3 bases: TGTGCCAGCTCACCAGACGGGGCGGTCTACGAGCAGTACTTC. It specifies CASSPDGAVYEQYF.

The chain recombines TRBV19 with TRBJ2-1; the match to TRBD1 covers 9 bases. The J segment lost 1 base and the V segment lost 1 base, leaving 2 bases of the junction unmatched. CDR3 size: 16 residues. CDR1 and CDR2 (germline): LNHDA, SQIVND (reference sequence). CDR3 bases: TGTGCCAGTAGTATAGCCGGGACAGGGTCCTACAATGAGCAGTTCTTC. It encodes CASSIAGTGSYNEQFF.

The chain employs TRBV7-9 and TRBJ1-1, with D tentatively TRBD1 (5 bases). The CDR3 sequence is 12 residues long. Trimming cost V 5 bases and J 6 bases, with 10 bases left between them. In germline, CDR1 is SEHNR, CDR2 FQNEAQ (reference sequence). This CDR3 is CASSPGGSEAFF. CDR3 DNA: TGTGCCAGCAGCCCCGGGGGTTCTGAAGCTTTCTTT.

This rearrangement joins TRBV11-1 to TRBJ1-2; D is perhaps TRBD1 (5 bases). The V end was cut by 5 bases, the J end by 8 bases, with 12 bases between. Per germline, CDR1 SGHAT and CDR2 FQDESV (reference sequence). This CDR3 comprises 12 residues. In nucleotides, the CDR3 is TGTGCCAGCAGCCGAGGGACTAAGGGCTACACCTTC. This codes for CASSRGTKGYTF. Based on the CDR3 plus reference TRBV11-1 and TRBJ1-2, the full variable domain is EAEVAQSPRYKITEKSQAVAFWCDPISGHATLYWYRQILGQGPELLVQFQDESVVDDSQLPKDRFSAERLKGVDSTLKIQPAELGDSAMYLCASSRGTKGYTFGSGTRLTVV.

J is TRBJ2-5 and V is TRBV5-6; 12 positions agree with TRBD2. Trimming at V came to 0 bases and at J to 4 bases, leaving 1 base not matched to a gene. The CDR3 has 15 amino acids. Germline V gives CDR1 SGHDT, CDR2 YYEEEE. CDR3 protein: CASSLASGGAETQYF. Written as DNA, the CDR3 is TGTGCCAGCAGCTTGGCTAGCGGGGGGGCAGAGACCCAGTACTTC. Full variable domain (remainder filled in from reference TRBV5-6 and TRBJ2-5): DAGVTQSPTHLIKTRGQQVTLRCSPKSGHDTVSWYQQALGQGPQFIFQYYEEEERQRGNFPDRFSGHQFPNYSSELNVNALLLGDSALYLCASSLASGGAETQYFGPGTRLLVL.

The rearrangement links TRBV3-1 (or the pseudogene TRBV3-2) to TRBJ1-1, with a possible D match to TRBD1 (6 bases). The CDR3 sequence is 14 residues long. The germline V gene encodes CDR1 LGHDT and CDR2 YNNKEL (reference sequence). V was cut by 1 base and J by 5 bases, with 11 bases left in between. The CDR3 DNA reads as TGTGCCAGCAGCCAAGGGCCACAGGGAACTGAAGCTTTCTTT. It codes for CASSQGPQGTEAFF.

This chain links TRBV6-6 with TRBJ1-5, with TRBD1 matching over 8 bases. Looked up from germline, CDR1 is MNHNY and CDR2 is SVGAGI (reference sequence). CDR3 length: 15 amino acids. The ends lost 6 bases at V and 4 bases at J; junction bases unmatched: 8. The CDR3 bases are TGTGCCAGCAGACCGGACAGGGTGGGGAATCAGCCCCAGCATTTT. Protein sequence: CASRPDRVGNQPQHF.

The chain is built from TRBV7-9 and TRBJ1-3; D perhaps matches TRBD1 (5 bases). The V and J ends lost 2 bases and 4 bases respectively, with 15 bases between them. The CDR3 totals 16 residues. The germline V gene has CDR1 SEHNR and CDR2 FQNEAQ (reference sequence). DNA of the CDR3: TGTGCCAGCAGCTTACTCGGGGCGGAGCGGGGAAACACCATATATTTT. Translated: CASSLLGAERGNTIYF.

The chain employs TRBV27 and TRBJ2-7, with D possibly being TRBD1 (6 bases). V lost 6 bases and J 6 bases, leaving 12 bases between the germline ends. This CDR3 has 12 residues. Per the germline V gene, CDR1 is MNHEY and CDR2 is SMNVEV (reference sequence). CDR3 bases: TGTGCCAGCAGAAATGGACAGAGCGAGCAGTACTTC. As protein: CASRNGQSEQYF.

This chain uses TRBV3-1 (or the pseudogene TRBV3-2) with TRBJ2-2, with 8 bases matching TRBD2. This CDR3 spans 16 amino acids. The V segment lost 3 bases and the J segment 7 bases; nucleotides outside the gene matches: 10. Germline V gene sequence: CDR1 LGHDT, CDR2 YNNKEL (reference sequence). CDR3 amino acids: CASSHPRGGQIGELFF. As DNA, the CDR3 is TGTGCCAGCAGCCACCCCCGGGGGGGGCAAATCGGGGAGCTGTTTTTT.

J is TRBJ2-7 and V is TRBV2; TRBD2 might be the D (6 bases). The V gene lost 7 bases and the J gene lost 1 base, with 11 bases spanning the gap. The CDR3 loop spans 13 amino acids. The germline CDR1 and CDR2 sequences are SNHLY and FYNNEI. This CDR3 reads CASKEGPSYEQYF. As DNA, the CDR3 is TGTGCCAGCAAGGAGGGCCCTTCCTACGAGCAGTACTTC.

This chain links TRBV4-1 with TRBJ1-4; D perhaps matches TRBD1 (6 bases). The CDR3 sequence is 16 residues long. V was cut by 4 bases and J by 2 bases, with 14 bases left in between. Germline-derived CDR1 and CDR2 are MGHRA and YSYEKL. The CDR3 spells CASSRPTGLTNEKLFF. The CDR3 DNA is TGCGCCAGCAGCCGACCTACAGGGCTTACTAATGAAAAACTGTTTTTT.

This clone came up once. The chain recombines TRBV19 with TRBJ1-4, with TRBD1 as a possible D gene (5 bases). This CDR3 contains 17 residues. CDR1 LNHDA and CDR2 SQIVND come from the germline V gene (reference sequence). Trimming removed 4 bases at V and 6 bases at J, with 21 bases between. The CDR3 reads CASSNGGSGRRYEKLFF. Here the CDR3 DNA reads TGTGCCAGTAGTAACGGCGGATCGGGGCGCCGGTATGAAAAACTGTTTTTT.

The chain couples TRBV6-5 to TRBJ1-1; possibly TRBD1 for D (5 bases). V was cut by 9 bases and J by 7 bases, with 15 bases left in between. CDR3 size: 12 residues. Germline V gives CDR1 MNHEY, CDR2 SVGAGI. The CDR3 sequence is CARRSDGGEAFF. In DNA, the CDR3 is TGTGCCAGACGGAGCGATGGGGGTGAAGCTTTCTTT.

The CDR3 loop is CASSLDRHAEAFF. CDR3 DNA sequence: TGTGCCAGCAGCTTGGACAGACACGCTGAAGCTTTCTTT. The V call is TRBV7-9, the J call TRBJ1-1; D might be TRBD1 (6 bases). The CDR3 extends over 13 amino acids. V was cut by 3 bases and J by 6 bases, with 11 bases left in between. The germline V gene encodes CDR1 SEHNR and CDR2 FQNEAQ (reference sequence).